This TCR beta chain was retrieved from a study of blood T cell repertoires in COVID-19. Study as a whole: The United States, Italy and Spain provided the acute and convalescent COVID-19 samples. T cells, B-cell-depleted T cells, or PBMCs supplied cDNA or gDNA.

Germline-derived CDR1 and CDR2 are MNHNS and SASEGT. The V and J ends lost 0 bases and 7 bases respectively, with 11 bases between them. The CDR3 consists of 14 residues. In the original workflow: Estimation of nucleated cell counts relied on the amplification of reference gene primers. Using immunoSEQ multiplex PCR, the repertoire was profiled, and TCRdb retains in-frame clones only, with some absent. From that table come the V and J calls and clone size; the DNA was used to work out D and trimming. The sample carries about 670,000 clones, 85% to 90% recorded once. V gene TRBV6-1 combines with J gene TRBJ2-3; the D gene is possibly TRBD1 (6 bases). The receptor was isolated from a woman younger than 30 with acute or convalescent COVID-19. Input material: peripheral blood. The CDR3 coding sequence is TGTGCCAGCAGTGAAGCGTTGGGGGCGAATACGCAGTATTTT. It yields the protein CASSEALGANTQYF.